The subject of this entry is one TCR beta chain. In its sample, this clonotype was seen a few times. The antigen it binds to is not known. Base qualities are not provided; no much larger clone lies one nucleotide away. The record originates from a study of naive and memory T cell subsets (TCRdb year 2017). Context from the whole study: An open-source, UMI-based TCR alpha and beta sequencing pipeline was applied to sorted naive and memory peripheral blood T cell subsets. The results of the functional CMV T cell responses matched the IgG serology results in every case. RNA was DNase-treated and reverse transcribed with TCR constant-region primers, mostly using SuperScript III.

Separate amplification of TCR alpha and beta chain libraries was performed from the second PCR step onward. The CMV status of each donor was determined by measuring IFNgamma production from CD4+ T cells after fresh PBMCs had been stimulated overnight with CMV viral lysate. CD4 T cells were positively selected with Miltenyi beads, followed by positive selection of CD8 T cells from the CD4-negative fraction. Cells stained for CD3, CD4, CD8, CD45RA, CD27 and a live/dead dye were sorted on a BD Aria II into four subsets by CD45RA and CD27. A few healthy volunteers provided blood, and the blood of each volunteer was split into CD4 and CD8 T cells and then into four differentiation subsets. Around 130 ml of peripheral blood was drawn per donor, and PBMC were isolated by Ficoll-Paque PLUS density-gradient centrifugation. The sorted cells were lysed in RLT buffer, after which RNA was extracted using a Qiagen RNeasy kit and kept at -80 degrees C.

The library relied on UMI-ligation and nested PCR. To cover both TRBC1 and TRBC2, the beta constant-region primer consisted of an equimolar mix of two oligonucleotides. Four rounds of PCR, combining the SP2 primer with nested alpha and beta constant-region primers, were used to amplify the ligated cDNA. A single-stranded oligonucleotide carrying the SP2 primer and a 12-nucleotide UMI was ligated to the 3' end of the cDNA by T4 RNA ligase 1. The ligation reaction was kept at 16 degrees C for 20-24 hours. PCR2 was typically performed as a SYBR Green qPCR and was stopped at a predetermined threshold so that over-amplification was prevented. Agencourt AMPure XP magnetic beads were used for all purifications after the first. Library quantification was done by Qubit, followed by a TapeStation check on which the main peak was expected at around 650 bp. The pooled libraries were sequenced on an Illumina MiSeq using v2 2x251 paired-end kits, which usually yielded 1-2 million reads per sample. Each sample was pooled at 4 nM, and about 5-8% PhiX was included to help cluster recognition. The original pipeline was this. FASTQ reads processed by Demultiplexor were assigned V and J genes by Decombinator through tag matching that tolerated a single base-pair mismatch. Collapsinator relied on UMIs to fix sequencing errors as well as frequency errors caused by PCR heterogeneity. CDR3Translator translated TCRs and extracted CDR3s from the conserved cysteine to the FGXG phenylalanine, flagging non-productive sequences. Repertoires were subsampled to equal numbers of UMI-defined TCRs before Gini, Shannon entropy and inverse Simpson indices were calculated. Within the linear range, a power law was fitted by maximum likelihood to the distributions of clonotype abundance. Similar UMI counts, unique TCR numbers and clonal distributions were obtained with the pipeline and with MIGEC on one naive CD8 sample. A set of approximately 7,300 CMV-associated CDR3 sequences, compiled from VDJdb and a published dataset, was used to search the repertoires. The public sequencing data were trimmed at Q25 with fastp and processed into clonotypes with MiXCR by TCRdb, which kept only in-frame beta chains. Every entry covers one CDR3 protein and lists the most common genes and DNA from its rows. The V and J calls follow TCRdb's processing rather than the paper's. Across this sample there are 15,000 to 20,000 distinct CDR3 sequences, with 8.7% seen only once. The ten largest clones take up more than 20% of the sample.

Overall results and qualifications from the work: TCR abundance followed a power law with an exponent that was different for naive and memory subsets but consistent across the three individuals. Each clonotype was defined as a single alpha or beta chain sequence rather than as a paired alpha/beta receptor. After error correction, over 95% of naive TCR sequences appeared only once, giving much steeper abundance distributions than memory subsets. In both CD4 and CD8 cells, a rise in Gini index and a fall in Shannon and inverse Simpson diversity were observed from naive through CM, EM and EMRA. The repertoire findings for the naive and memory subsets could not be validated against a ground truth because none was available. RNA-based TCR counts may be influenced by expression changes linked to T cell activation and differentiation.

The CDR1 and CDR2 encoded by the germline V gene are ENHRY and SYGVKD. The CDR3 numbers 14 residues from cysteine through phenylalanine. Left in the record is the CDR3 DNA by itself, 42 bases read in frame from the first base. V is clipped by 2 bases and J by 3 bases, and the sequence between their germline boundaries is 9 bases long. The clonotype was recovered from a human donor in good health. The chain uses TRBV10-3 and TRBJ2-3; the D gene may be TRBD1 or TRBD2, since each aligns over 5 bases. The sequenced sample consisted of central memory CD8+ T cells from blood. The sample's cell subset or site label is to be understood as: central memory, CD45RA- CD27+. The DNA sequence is TGTGCCATCAGTGAGGGCGAGGGGACAGATACGCAGTATTTT. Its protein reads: CAISEGEGTDTQYF.